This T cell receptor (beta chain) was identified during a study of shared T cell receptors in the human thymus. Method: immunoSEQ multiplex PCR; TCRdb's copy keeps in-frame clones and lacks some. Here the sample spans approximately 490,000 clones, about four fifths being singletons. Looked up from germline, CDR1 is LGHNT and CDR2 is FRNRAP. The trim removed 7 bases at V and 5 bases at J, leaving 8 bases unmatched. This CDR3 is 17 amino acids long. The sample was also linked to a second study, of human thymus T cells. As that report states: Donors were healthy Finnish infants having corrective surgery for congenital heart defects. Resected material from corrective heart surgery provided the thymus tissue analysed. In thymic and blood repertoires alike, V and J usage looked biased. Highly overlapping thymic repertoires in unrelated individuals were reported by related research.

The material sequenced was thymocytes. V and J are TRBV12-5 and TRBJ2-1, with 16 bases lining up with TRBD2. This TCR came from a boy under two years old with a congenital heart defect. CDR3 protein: CASDSGLAGGLHNEQFF. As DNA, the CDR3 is TGTGCTAGTGACTCGGGACTAGCGGGAGGGCTACACAATGAGCAGTTCTTC.